The sequence of this T cell receptor (beta chain) was determined in a study of identical twins. A single record per CDR3 protein comes from TCRdb applying MiXCR to the 5' RACE reads. The sample records fewer than 250,000 distinct CDR3 sequences, around 8.1% being singletons. Between the trimmed V and J ends, which lost 0 bases and 7 bases, there was a span of 15 bases. This CDR3 region has 15 residues. Germline V lookup: CDR1 MNHEY, CDR2 SVGAGI. The data were also submitted as part of a second study, on yellow fever vaccine responses in identical twins.

The V gene is TRBV6-5, the J gene TRBJ1-1; possible D gene TRBD1, 6 bases. Material: memory (CD45RO+) T cells sorted from blood. This sequence was found in a woman aged 18-35 years in good health. In DNA, the CDR3 is TGTGCCAGCAGTTACTCGAACAGGGTGATGGGTGAAGCTTTCTTT. This translates into CASSYSNRVMGEAFF.